This T cell receptor (beta chain) emerged from a study of breast tumors, draining lymph nodes, adjacent tissues. TCRdb recomputed calls from the multiplex PCR reads with MiXCR, one row per CDR3 protein. Among about 140,000 distinct CDR3 sequences listed, approximately 29% were seen once. Samples came from axillary lymph nodes draining the breast cancer. V lost 0 bases and J 5 bases, leaving 20 bases between the germline ends. CDR1 is MNHEY, CDR2 SVGAGI, per germline. The CDR3 has 19 amino acids. This clonotype showed up many times. The TCR sequence derives from a female donor with breast cancer. Some clones in this sample may be carry-over from other donors' samples. Sequencing was performed on axillary lymph node tissue. This chain links TRBV6-5 with TRBJ1-6, with D tentatively TRBD1 (6 bases). CDR3 loop: CASSYSAARGGRHNSPLHF. DNA for the CDR3: TGTGCCAGCAGTTACTCGGCCGCCCGGGGGGGCAGACATAATTCACCCCTCCACTTT.